This T cell receptor beta chain was sequenced in a study of spatial heterogeneity in lung cancer. Every TCR cDNA molecule bore a unique molecular identifier. TCRdb re-derived calls from the 5' RACE reads in MiXCR, one entry per CDR3 protein. This sample yields approximately 7,000 distinct CDR3 sequences, of which more than 5.5% are seen a single time; 9% belongs to the top ten. From germline, CDR1 is GTSNPN and CDR2 SVGIG (reference sequence). V lost 4 bases and J 7 bases, leaving 17 bases between the germline ends. CDR3 size: 14 residues. This clonotype was observed many times. Because this beta chain is a stray read in a library intended to capture alpha chains, its abundance should not be given much weight. Time point specified: sample taken at primary tumor resection. Whole RNA, isolated from tumor, nontumor lung or frozen PBMC, was sequenced without prior sorting.

This clonotype was obtained from a female donor with early-stage non-small cell lung cancer. This specimen was normal lung tissue next to the tumor, taken at surgery. The V call is TRBV30, the J call TRBJ2-1; D gene ambiguous. The CDR3 is CAWTLGRHRNEQFF. CDR3 bases: TGTGCCTGGACATTAGGACGTCATCGAAATGAGCAGTTCTTC.